The 4 T cell receptor beta chains in this list originate from one sample, sequenced in a study of CD8+CD57+ T cells in acquired aplastic anemia. Genomic DNA acted as the template from which TCR beta VDJ combination and CDR3 sequence profiling were carried out. TCRdb itself ran the reads through MiXCR, one entry per CDR3 protein. The sample shows 90,000 to 120,000 distinct CDR3 sequences, around 53% of them seen only once. Sample: sorted CD4+, CD8+, or CD8+CD57+ T cells (not recorded which) from PBMCs. Receptor source: a human donor in good health, serving as a control.

The sample holds many counts of this clonotype. The chain joins TRBV4-2 to TRBJ1-2; D possibly corresponds to TRBD1 (5 bases). Trimming removed 1 base from V and 7 bases from J, with 16 bases in between. The germline CDR1 and CDR2 sequences are LGHNA and YNFKEQ. The CDR3 consists of 15 residues. The CDR3 sequence is CASSQVRGDGGGYTF. CDR3 nucleotides: TGTGCCAGCAGCCAAGTGAGGGGCGATGGCGGTGGCTACACCTTC.

The rearrangement uses TRBV2 and TRBJ2-7; D gene ambiguous. The CDR3 totals 13 residues. Trimming took 4 bases from V and 0 from J, leaving 7 bases between them. Germline values: CDR1 SNHLY, CDR2 FYNNEI. In DNA form, the CDR3 reads TGTGCCAGCAGTGCGGTCCTCTCCTACGAGCAGTACTTC. This translates into CASSAVLSYEQYF. Full variable domain (missing parts from reference TRBV2 and TRBJ2-7): EPEVTQTPSHQVTQMGQEVILRCVPISNHLYFYWYRQILGQKVEFLVSFYNNEISEKSEIFDDQFSVERPDGSNFTLKIRSTKLEDSAMYFCASSAVLSYEQYFGPGTRLTVT.

This clonotype was detected ten times or more. The chain couples TRBV13 to TRBJ1-1; the D is unclear. The germline V and J ends were trimmed by 1 base and 2 bases, with 2 bases remaining between them. CDR3 length: 12 amino acids. CDR1 PRHDT and CDR2 FYEKMQ come from the germline V gene (reference sequence). The CDR3 loop reads CASSLVNTEAFF. CDR3 sequence (DNA): TGTGCCAGCAGCTTAGTTAACACTGAAGCTTTCTTT.

This clonotype was seen once. The V call is TRBV20-1, the J call TRBJ2-7, with 15 bases matching TRBD2. The CDR3 has 17 residues. Germline V gene lookup returns CDR1 DFQATT and CDR2 SNEGSKA (reference sequence). V was pared by 4 bases and J by 0 bases, with 7 bases of the junction left unmatched. As DNA, the CDR3 is TGCAGTGCTAACCCCCTGGGACTAGCGGGGGGCTCCTACGAGCAGTACTTC. Amino acid sequence: CSANPLGLAGGSYEQYF.